This T cell receptor (beta chain) was recovered during a study of T cell repertoires in cytomegalovirus infection. Across the whole study: CMV infection plus the matching HLA type was flagged by public TCR beta signatures. Overall study findings and caveats: Clonotype analysis showed dominance of the ex vivo response by HLA-C-restricted CMV-specific TCR beta clonotypes. Using cumulative public TCR beta family frequency, the authors identified those who carried CMV together with the relevant HLA.

For this clonotype: Its antigen remains unknown.

TCRdb used MiXCR to reprocess the reads, holding one entry per CDR3 protein. The top ten clones hold about 4.5% of a sample with approximately 320,000 distinct CDR3 sequences, 9.5% of them seen once. The CDR3 extends over 13 amino acids. Germline V gene sequence: CDR1 LNHNV, CDR2 YYDKDF (reference sequence). Trimming took off 0 bases at V and 8 bases at J, with 7 bases between the two ends. Sequences were obtained from PBMCs. The J gene is TRBJ1-4, the V gene TRBV15, with D unclear. This TCR was sampled from a human donor in good health (CMV status not recorded). Some clones in this sample may be carry-over from other donors' samples. CDR3 sequence: CATSRDQGEKLFF. The CDR3 region has the DNA TGTGCCACCAGCAGAGACCAAGGGGAAAAACTGTTTTTT.